This is a list of T cell receptor beta chains from one sample in a study of blood T cell repertoires in COVID-19. Clones were read by immunoSEQ multiplex PCR, and TCRdb kept only the in-frame ones, dropping some. The sample holds roughly 290,000 clones, approximately 87% seen once. Sample: peripheral blood. The receptors were sampled from a woman aged 45-65 years who had recovered from COVID-19. The CDR3 runs from the conserved cysteine through the conserved F or W. A D gene is named only where the DNA matches it firmly. Expanded clones are given a class, and other clones once, few, many or no size at all.

clone size: few
D gene: NA
J gene: TRBJ2-1
V gene: TRBV9
CDR3 length: 16
CDR3 DNA: TGTGCCAGCAGCGTAGACCCGGGGGGCGGGAGAAATGAGCAGTTCTTC
CDR3 protein: CASSVDPGGGRNEQFF

clone size: NA
D gene: NA
J gene: TRBJ2-2
V gene: TRBV7-2
CDR3 length: 13
CDR3 DNA: TGTGCCAGCAGCATGTCGGTCTATGGGGAGCTGTTTTTT
CDR3 protein: CASSMSVYGELFF

clone size: NA
D gene: NA
J gene: TRBJ2-3
V gene: TRBV3-1/TRBV3-2
CDR3 length: 14
CDR3 DNA: TGTGCCAGCAGAGGGAGGATTAGCACAGATACGCAGTATTTT
CDR3 protein: CASRGRISTDTQYF

clone size: NA
D gene: NA
J gene: TRBJ2-5
V gene: TRBV28
CDR3 length: 16
CDR3 DNA: TGTGCCAGCAGTCGTCTATCAGGGGCGTACCAAGAGACCCAGTACTTC
CDR3 protein: CASSRLSGAYQETQYF

clone size: NA
D gene: NA
J gene: TRBJ2-7
V gene: TRBV18
CDR3 length: 14
CDR3 DNA: TGTGCCAGCTCACCACAGACGGAGATACTCGAGCAGTACTTC
CDR3 protein: CASSPQTEILEQYF

clone size: NA
D gene: TRBD1
J gene: TRBJ1-2
V gene: TRBV3-1/TRBV3-2
CDR3 length: 13
CDR3 DNA: TGTGCCAGCAGCCACGACAGGGGCTATGGCTACACCTTC
CDR3 protein: CASSHDRGYGYTF

clone size: NA
D gene: NA
J gene: TRBJ1-2
V gene: TRBV28
CDR3 length: 13
CDR3 DNA: TGTGCCAGCAGTTTAGGGGGCCGCTATGGCTACACCTTC
CDR3 protein: CASSLGGRYGYTF

clone size: NA
D gene: TRBD1
J gene: TRBJ2-1
V gene: TRBV5-4
CDR3 length: 15
CDR3 DNA: TGTGCCAGCAGCCCACTAGGACAGGCCCAATCTGAGCAGTTCTTC
CDR3 protein: CASSPLGQAQSEQFF

clone size: NA
D gene: NA
J gene: TRBJ1-1
V gene: TRBV30
CDR3 length: 13
CDR3 DNA: TGTGCCTGGACCTTACAGGTGAACACTGAAGCTTTCTTT
CDR3 protein: CAWTLQVNTEAFF

clone size: NA
D gene: NA
J gene: TRBJ1-1
V gene: TRBV14
CDR3 length: 15
CDR3 DNA: TGTGCCAGCAGCCTACGGGGGGCATCCGCCACTGAAGCTTTCTTT
CDR3 protein: CASSLRGASATEAFF

clone size: NA
D gene: TRBD1
J gene: TRBJ1-2
V gene: TRBV4-1
CDR3 length: 15
CDR3 DNA: TGCGCCAGCAGCCACGCCGGGACAGCCGGCGACGGCTACACCTTC
CDR3 protein: CASSHAGTAGDGYTF

clone size: NA
D gene: TRBD2
J gene: TRBJ2-1
V gene: TRBV5-1
CDR3 length: 17
CDR3 DNA: TGCGCCAGCAGCCTGGAAGGTGGGCTAGCGGGAGTAGGGGAGCAGTTCTTC
CDR3 protein: CASSLEGGLAGVGEQFF

clone size: NA
D gene: TRBD1
J gene: TRBJ1-3
V gene: TRBV19
CDR3 length: 13
CDR3 DNA: TGTGCCAGTACCAGGACAGGGGGAAACACCATATATTTT
CDR3 protein: CASTRTGGNTIYF

clone size: NA
D gene: TRBD2
J gene: TRBJ2-3
V gene: TRBV13
CDR3 length: 19
CDR3 DNA: TGTGCCAGCAGCTTCGGGACTAGCGGGGGGGGACTGAGCACAGATACGCAGTATTTT
CDR3 protein: CASSFGTSGGGLSTDTQYF

clone size: NA
D gene: NA
J gene: TRBJ2-5
V gene: TRBV28
CDR3 length: 14
CDR3 DNA: TGTGCCAGCAGTTTTCGGGGACTCGGAGAGACCCAGTACTTC
CDR3 protein: CASSFRGLGETQYF

clone size: NA
D gene: NA
J gene: TRBJ1-1
V gene: TRBV4-1
CDR3 length: 17
CDR3 DNA: TGCGCCAGCAGCCAAGGGTTCGGTGGGGGCCTCCGCGCTGGAGCTTTCTTT
CDR3 protein: CASSQGFGGGLRAGAFF

clone size: few
D gene: NA
J gene: TRBJ1-1
V gene: TRBV10-3
CDR3 length: 15
CDR3 DNA: TGTGCCATCAGTGAGTCGTTTGACAGTGGCACTGAAGCTTTCTTT
CDR3 protein: CAISESFDSGTEAFF

clone size: NA
D gene: TRBD1
J gene: TRBJ1-4
V gene: TRBV5-4
CDR3 length: 14
CDR3 DNA: TGTGCCAGCAGCCTTGGACAGGATGGGGAAAAACTGTTTTTT
CDR3 protein: CASSLGQDGEKLFF

clone size: NA
D gene: TRBD2
J gene: TRBJ2-1
V gene: TRBV2
CDR3 length: 15
CDR3 DNA: TGTGCCAGCGGCAGAAGAGCGGGGGGCCCGGGTGAGCAGTTCTTC
CDR3 protein: CASGRRAGGPGEQFF

clone size: NA
D gene: TRBD1
J gene: TRBJ1-2
V gene: TRBV15
CDR3 length: 19
CDR3 DNA: TGTGCCACCAGCAGAGAATTTGGTGAGGCAGGGGGCGCTAACTATGGCTACACCTTC
CDR3 protein: CATSREFGEAGGANYGYTF

clone size: NA
D gene: TRBD1
J gene: TRBJ2-4
V gene: TRBV19
CDR3 length: 16
CDR3 DNA: TGTGCCAGTAGTACGAAACAGGGGGCAGCCAAAAACATTCAGTACTTC
CDR3 protein: CASSTKQGAAKNIQYF

clone size: NA
D gene: NA
J gene: TRBJ1-2
V gene: TRBV6-1
CDR3 length: 14
CDR3 DNA: TGTGCCAGCAGTTATTCAGGGGCGGGCTATGGCTACACCTTC
CDR3 protein: CASSYSGAGYGYTF

clone size: once
D gene: NA
J gene: TRBJ2-2
V gene: TRBV10-3
CDR3 length: 15
CDR3 DNA: TGTGCCATCAGTGAGTTCCAGGGGAACACCGGGGAGCTGTTTTTT
CDR3 protein: CAISEFQGNTGELFF

clone size: NA
D gene: NA
J gene: TRBJ2-1
V gene: TRBV5-1
CDR3 length: 16
CDR3 DNA: TGCGCCAGCAGCTTGGAGGGGCGCACCGCTTACAATGAGCAGTTCTTC
CDR3 protein: CASSLEGRTAYNEQFF

clone size: NA
D gene: TRBD1
J gene: TRBJ1-3
V gene: TRBV7-8
CDR3 length: 16
CDR3 DNA: TGTGCCAGCAGCAAAAGACAGGGAAACTCTGGAAACACCATATATTTT
CDR3 protein: CASSKRQGNSGNTIYF

clone size: few
D gene: TRBD1
J gene: TRBJ2-5
V gene: TRBV2
CDR3 length: 13
CDR3 DNA: TGTGCCAGCAGTCTGGACAGGGCGGAGACCCAGTACTTC
CDR3 protein: CASSLDRAETQYF

clone size: few
D gene: NA
J gene: TRBJ1-6
V gene: TRBV18
CDR3 length: 14
CDR3 DNA: TGTGCCAGCTCACCCGTCCAGGGCGAATCACCCCTCCACTTT
CDR3 protein: CASSPVQGESPLHF

clone size: NA
D gene: TRBD2
J gene: TRBJ2-1
V gene: TRBV24-1
CDR3 length: 14
CDR3 DNA: TGTGCCACCGGGGCGGGAGGCTCCTACAATGAGCAGTTCTTC
CDR3 protein: CATGAGGSYNEQFF

clone size: NA
D gene: NA
J gene: TRBJ1-5
V gene: TRBV28
CDR3 length: 14
CDR3 DNA: TGTGCCAGCATCAACTACAGGACCTATCAGCCCCAGCATTTT
CDR3 protein: CASINYRTYQPQHF

clone size: once
D gene: TRBD1
J gene: TRBJ2-3
V gene: TRBV16
CDR3 length: 16
CDR3 DNA: TGTGCCAGCAGCCAAAGGGACAGGGGACTCACAGATACGCAGTATTTT
CDR3 protein: CASSQRDRGLTDTQYF

clone size: few
D gene: NA
J gene: TRBJ1-3
V gene: TRBV11-2
CDR3 length: 14
CDR3 DNA: TGTGCCAGCAGCTTACTGGGAGTAGGAAACACCATATATTTT
CDR3 protein: CASSLLGVGNTIYF

clone size: NA
D gene: TRBD1
J gene: TRBJ2-7
V gene: TRBV15
CDR3 length: 16
CDR3 DNA: TGTGCCACCAGCAGAGTGCCGGGACAGGGTGCCTACGAGCAGTACTTC
CDR3 protein: CATSRVPGQGAYEQYF

clone size: once
D gene: NA
J gene: TRBJ1-2
V gene: TRBV11-2
CDR3 length: 14
CDR3 DNA: TGTGCCAGCAGCTCAGGGTGGGGCGACTATGGCTACACCTTC
CDR3 protein: CASSSGWGDYGYTF

clone size: NA
D gene: NA
J gene: TRBJ2-7
V gene: TRBV19
CDR3 length: 14
CDR3 DNA: TGTGCCAGTAGTATCCCCGGGATCGCCGGCGAGCAGTACTTC
CDR3 protein: CASSIPGIAGEQYF

clone size: NA
D gene: NA
J gene: TRBJ1-5
V gene: TRBV14
CDR3 length: 16
CDR3 DNA: TGTGCCAGCAGCCAAGAGACAGGACATAGCAATCAGCCCCAGCATTTT
CDR3 protein: CASSQETGHSNQPQHF

clone size: few
D gene: NA
J gene: TRBJ2-7
V gene: TRBV11-1
CDR3 length: 14
CDR3 DNA: TGTGCCAGCAGCCAATTCAGGGTGGCGGGGGAGCAGTACTTC
CDR3 protein: CASSQFRVAGEQYF

clone size: NA
D gene: NA
J gene: TRBJ1-1
V gene: TRBV30
CDR3 length: 14
CDR3 DNA: TGTGCCTGGAGGGTGTCAGGGGCAGGGACTGAAGCTTTCTTT
CDR3 protein: CAWRVSGAGTEAFF

clone size: once
D gene: NA
J gene: TRBJ2-7
V gene: TRBV10-1
CDR3 length: 13
CDR3 DNA: TGCGCCAGCAGTGAGACAGGGACCTACGAGCAGTACTTC
CDR3 protein: CASSETGTYEQYF

clone size: NA
D gene: TRBD1
J gene: TRBJ1-5
V gene: TRBV2
CDR3 length: 14
CDR3 DNA: TGTGCCAGCAGTGTGAGACAGGGGAATCAGCCCCAGCATTTT
CDR3 protein: CASSVRQGNQPQHF

clone size: NA
D gene: TRBD1
J gene: TRBJ2-2
V gene: TRBV5-4
CDR3 length: 19
CDR3 DNA: TGTGCCAGCAGCCCCCGTGGGCAGAGGGGGACAGGGGTCACCGGGGAGCTGTTTTTT
CDR3 protein: CASSPRGQRGTGVTGELFF

clone size: NA
D gene: TRBD2
J gene: TRBJ2-3
V gene: TRBV15
CDR3 length: 17
CDR3 DNA: TGTGCCACCAGGGCTAGCGGGATAGTAGGTTTCACAGATACGCAGTATTTT
CDR3 protein: CATRASGIVGFTDTQYF

clone size: NA
D gene: NA
J gene: TRBJ1-6
V gene: TRBV12-3/TRBV12-4
CDR3 length: 13
CDR3 DNA: TGTGCCAGCACCGCGGGTAGGAATTCACCCCTCCACTTT
CDR3 protein: CASTAGRNSPLHF

clone size: NA
D gene: TRBD1
J gene: TRBJ2-5
V gene: TRBV11-3
CDR3 length: 15
CDR3 DNA: TGTGCCAGCAGCTACGGACAGGGGGTTTTGGAGACCCAGTACTTC
CDR3 protein: CASSYGQGVLETQYF

clone size: NA
D gene: NA
J gene: TRBJ1-2
V gene: TRBV24-1
CDR3 length: 14
CDR3 DNA: TGTGCCACCAGTGATTTGAACAGCGGTTATGGCTACACCTTC
CDR3 protein: CATSDLNSGYGYTF

clone size: NA
D gene: TRBD1
J gene: TRBJ2-5
V gene: TRBV7-9
CDR3 length: 12
CDR3 DNA: TGTGCCAGCAGCCAGACAGGGGAGACCCAGTACTTC
CDR3 protein: CASSQTGETQYF